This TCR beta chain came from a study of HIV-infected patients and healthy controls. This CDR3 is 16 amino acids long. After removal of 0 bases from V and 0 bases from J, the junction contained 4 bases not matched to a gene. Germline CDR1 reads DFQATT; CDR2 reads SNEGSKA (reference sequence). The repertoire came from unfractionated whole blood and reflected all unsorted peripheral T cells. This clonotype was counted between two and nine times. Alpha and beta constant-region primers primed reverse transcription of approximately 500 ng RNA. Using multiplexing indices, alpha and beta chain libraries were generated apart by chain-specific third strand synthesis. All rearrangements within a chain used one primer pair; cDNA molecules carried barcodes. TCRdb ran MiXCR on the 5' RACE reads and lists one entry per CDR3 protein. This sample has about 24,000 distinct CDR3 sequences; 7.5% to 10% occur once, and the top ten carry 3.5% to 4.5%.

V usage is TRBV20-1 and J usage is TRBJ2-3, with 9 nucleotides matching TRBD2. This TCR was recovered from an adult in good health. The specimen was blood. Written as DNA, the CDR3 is TGCAGTGCTAGAGATCAAAGCGGGGGGAGCACAGATACGCAGTATTTT. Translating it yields CSARDQSGGSTDTQYF.